Listed below are T cell receptor beta chains from one sample, sequenced in a study of blood T cell repertoires in COVID-19. Here immunoSEQ multiplex PCR was the method, and the copy in TCRdb shows in-frame clones only, minus some. The sample holds around 180,000 clones, 70% to 90% seen once. Sequencing input: peripheral blood. These TCRs come from a human donor in a cohort sampled during active COVID-19. Each CDR3 is given with its conserved first and last residue. The D gene is left open where the match is weak. Size is stated for part of the rows, as once, few or many counts, or as a class when the clone is expanded.

clone_size | j_call | d_call | v_call | cdr3_nt | cdr3_aa
- | TRBJ1-2 | - | TRBV28 | TGTGCCAGCAGTTTCCCGAGCTATGGCTACACCTTC | CASSFPSYGYTF
few | TRBJ2-7 | - | TRBV28 | TGTGCCAGCAGTTTCCGAGGGACAAGAATATACGAGCAGTACTTC | CASSFRGTRIYEQYF
- | TRBJ1-1 | - | TRBV25-1 | TGTGCCAGCAGTGATTCAGCCCTGCGCGGGTCTGAAGCTTTCTTT | CASSDSALRGSEAFF
- | TRBJ2-7 | - | TRBV6-5 | TGTGCCAGCAGTTCTAGGGGGATTGGCGAGCAGTACTTC | CASSSRGIGEQYF
- | TRBJ2-1 | - | TRBV13 | TGTGCCAGCAGCTTCGGCCTCGGGAATGAGCAGTTCTTC | CASSFGLGNEQFF
- | TRBJ2-6 | TRBD2 | TRBV5-4 | TGTGCCAGCAGTTCCGGGACTAACCGCGCTTCTGGGGCCAACGTCCTGACTTTC | CASSSGTNRASGANVLTF
- | TRBJ2-1 | TRBD2 | TRBV5-1 | TGCGCCAGCAGCTTACTAGCGGGAGTCCTGTATGAGCAGTTCTTC | CASSLLAGVLYEQFF
- | TRBJ1-2 | TRBD1 | TRBV5-1 | TGCGCCAGCAGCTTAGGGACAGCCCTCTATGGCTACACCTTC | CASSLGTALYGYTF
- | TRBJ2-2 | - | TRBV7-2 | TGTGCCAGCAGCCCCGTAATCTCCGGGGAGCTGTTTTTT | CASSPVISGELFF
- | TRBJ2-7 | TRBD2 | TRBV18 | TGTGCCAGCTCACCGGGACTAACCTACGAGCAGTACTTC | CASSPGLTYEQYF
- | TRBJ2-1 | TRBD1 | TRBV4-3 | TGCGCCAGCAGCCCGCCGGGACAGCGCAATGAGCAGTTCTTC | CASSPPGQRNEQFF
- | TRBJ1-6 | TRBD1 | TRBV19 | TGTGCCAGTAGTATTCAGGGGGTTAAGTCACCCCTCCACTTT | CASSIQGVKSPLHF
- | TRBJ1-2 | - | TRBV7-2 | TGTGCCAGCAGCTTAGCGAGCCACTATGGCTACACCTTC | CASSLASHYGYTF
- | TRBJ2-1 | TRBD2 | TRBV19 | TGTGCCAGTAGGACTTTAGCGGGGGGGCCGAATGAGCAGTTCTTC | CASRTLAGGPNEQFF
- | TRBJ2-1 | - | TRBV6-2/TRBV6-3 | TGTGCCAGCAGTTACCGAGTTTACAATGAGCAGTTCTTC | CASSYRVYNEQFF
once | TRBJ1-6 | - | TRBV3-1/TRBV3-2 | TGTGCCAGCAGCCCGACGGGGGCCTATAATTCACCCCTCCACTTT | CASSPTGAYNSPLHF
once | TRBJ1-6 | - | TRBV28 | TGTGCCAGCAGTGTACTCAATTCACCCCTCCACTTT | CASSVLNSPLHF
- | TRBJ1-2 | - | TRBV18 | TGTGCCAGCTCACCACCTGCAGGGGTAGGCTATGGCTACACCTTC | CASSPPAGVGYGYTF
- | TRBJ2-7 | TRBD2 | TRBV7-6 | TGTGCCAGCAGCTCCGGACTAGCGGGAGCCTACGAGCAGTACTTC | CASSSGLAGAYEQYF
- | TRBJ2-1 | - | TRBV5-4 | TGTGCCAGCAGCTCCACAGGGAAGAACGAGCAGTTCTTC | CASSSTGKNEQFF
- | TRBJ2-1 | - | TRBV14 | TGTGCCAGCAGCCAAGACATACAGTACTACAATGAGCAGTTCTTC | CASSQDIQYYNEQFF
- | TRBJ2-3 | TRBD2 | TRBV7-2 | TGTGCCAGCAGCTTAGCGGCGGGGGGAAGCACAGATACGCAGTATTTT | CASSLAAGGSTDTQYF
- | TRBJ1-2 | - | TRBV5-5 | TGTGCCAGCAGCTCTCGACAGGCCTATGGCTACACCTTC | CASSSRQAYGYTF
- | TRBJ2-5 | - | TRBV11-2 | TGTGCCAGCAGCTTGACAGGTCCGGGGGGAGAGACCCAGTACTTC | CASSLTGPGGETQYF
- | TRBJ2-7 | - | TRBV27 | TGTGCCAGCAGGACGACAGGATCCTACGAGCAGTACTTC | CASRTTGSYEQYF
- | TRBJ2-7 | TRBD2 | TRBV4-1 | TGCGCCAGCAGCTTGCGGGAGGGCCTCTACGAGCAGTACTTC | CASSLREGLYEQYF
once | TRBJ2-7 | TRBD2 | TRBV5-4 | TGTGCCAGCAGCCTCGAGACTAGCGGGGGGCCCTACGAGCAGTACTTC | CASSLETSGGPYEQYF
- | TRBJ2-3 | - | TRBV9 | TGTGCCAGCACGAGGGCAGGCGGGGATACGCAGTATTTT | CASTRAGGDTQYF
- | TRBJ2-7 | - | TRBV6-5 | TGTGCCAGCAGTCGAGAGGGCCTCTCCGAGCAGTACTTC | CASSREGLSEQYF
- | TRBJ2-1 | - | TRBV2 | TGTGCCAGCAGTGAAAGCGACCCTATCGGCAAACTTGAGCAGTTCTTC | CASSESDPIGKLEQFF
- | TRBJ1-5 | - | TRBV6-6 | TGTGCCAGCAGTTATTTAATGAGGCAGGGAGGGTGGCCCCAGCATTTT | CASSYLMRQGGWPQHF
- | TRBJ1-1 | - | TRBV9 | TGTGCCAGCAGCCCCACCGGGGAGGGATTGAACACTGAAGCTTTCTTT | CASSPTGEGLNTEAFF
- | TRBJ2-5 | TRBD2 | TRBV29-1 | TGCAGCTATTTACTAGCGGGAGGGCAAGAGACCCAGTACTTC | CSYLLAGGQETQYF
- | TRBJ2-5 | TRBD2 | TRBV18 | TGTGCCAGCTCACGGGGGACTAGCGCTCAAGAGACCCAGTACTTC | CASSRGTSAQETQYF
- | TRBJ1-4 | - | TRBV27 | TGTGCCAGCAGTTTATCAAGGGGGAGGGCCAAACTGTTTTTT | CASSLSRGRAKLFF
- | TRBJ1-1 | - | TRBV6-2/TRBV6-3 | TGTGCCAGCAGTTCCCGACAGACCCTGAACACTGAAGCTTTCTTT | CASSSRQTLNTEAFF
- | TRBJ1-5 | TRBD1 | TRBV6-5 | TGTGCCAGCGGACAGGGGAGGCAGCCCCAGCATTTT | CASGQGRQPQHF
- | TRBJ1-2 | TRBD1 | TRBV27 | TGTGCCAGCAGTTTACCCGGGACAGGGTTTAAAGAAAGGGACTATGGCTACACCTTC | CASSLPGTGFKERDYGYTF
- | TRBJ2-1 | - | TRBV5-1 | TGCGCCAGCAGCCCAAGAGGAGGGAGCTCCTACAATGAGCAGTTCTTC | CASSPRGGSSYNEQFF
- | TRBJ2-1 | - | TRBV20-1 | TGCAGTGCTGCCCTAGACTATGAGCAGTTCTTC | CSAALDYEQFF
- | TRBJ2-6 | - | TRBV2 | TGTGCCAGCAGTCCAGGGATAGTCCTGACTTTC | CASSPGIVLTF
- | TRBJ2-1 | - | TRBV5-6 | TGTGCCAGCAGCTCTATCTCCTACAATGAGCAGTTCTTC | CASSSISYNEQFF
many | TRBJ1-6 | TRBD1 | TRBV6-5 | TGTGCCAGCGTAAACAGGGGGCGGAATTCACCCCTCCACTTT | CASVNRGRNSPLHF
- | TRBJ1-3 | TRBD1 | TRBV19 | TGTGCCAGTAGTATAGCCCGGACAGGGATCGCTGGAAACACCATATATTTT | CASSIARTGIAGNTIYF
once | TRBJ2-2 | TRBD1 | TRBV7-9 | TGTGCCAGCCATCCAGGGGGCCTAAACACCGGGGAGCTGTTTTTT | CASHPGGLNTGELFF
- | TRBJ2-5 | TRBD1 | TRBV2 | TGTGCCAGCAGTGACGGGACAGGGCTACAAGAGACCCAGTACTTC | CASSDGTGLQETQYF
- | TRBJ2-3 | TRBD2 | TRBV6-2/TRBV6-3 | TGTGCCAGCAGCCAGGGACTAGCGGGCACAGATACGCAGTATTTT | CASSQGLAGTDTQYF
- | TRBJ1-2 | TRBD1 | TRBV7-2 | TGTGCCAGCAGCTTAGACCCAGGACAGGCTCCCTATGGCTACACCTTC | CASSLDPGQAPYGYTF
- | TRBJ2-1 | - | TRBV6-1 | TGTGCCAGCAGTGAAGCGTCCGCAGGGGTGGGTGAGCAGTTCTTC | CASSEASAGVGEQFF
- | TRBJ1-2 | TRBD1 | TRBV5-1 | TGCGCCAGCAGCTGGGACAGGGTCGGCTACACCTTC | CASSWDRVGYTF
- | TRBJ2-2 | - | TRBV9 | TGTGCCAGCAGGAGGAACACCGGGGAGCTGTTTTTT | CASRRNTGELFF
once | TRBJ2-6 | - | TRBV11-2 | TGTGCCAGCAGCCTTACCCCGGGCTCTGGGGCCAACGTCCTGACTTTC | CASSLTPGSGANVLTF
once | TRBJ1-5 | - | TRBV27 | TGTGCCAGCAGCTTCGGGGGTCCAGAGCAGCCCCAGCATTTT | CASSFGGPEQPQHF
- | TRBJ2-1 | TRBD2 | TRBV19 | TGTGCCAGTAGTAGACTAGCGGGGGAGTACAATGAGCAGTTCTTC | CASSRLAGEYNEQFF
- | TRBJ2-7 | - | TRBV5-6 | TGTGCCAGCAGCTTGGGTGCGACTCCCGAGCAGTACTTC | CASSLGATPEQYF
- | TRBJ1-2 | - | TRBV24-1 | TGTGCCACCAGTGACCCCTCAGGGGAGGGCCCCGGCGGTGGCTACACCTTC | CATSDPSGEGPGGGYTF
- | TRBJ2-1 | TRBD2 | TRBV29-1 | TGCAGCGCCGGGACTAGCGGGAGAGTTGATGAGCAGTTCTTC | CSAGTSGRVDEQFF
- | TRBJ2-1 | - | TRBV7-2 | TGTGCCAGCAGCTTAGTTATAGGTGGGGCCGGGCCGTTCTTC | CASSLVIGGAGPFF
- | TRBJ1-3 | - | TRBV7-6 | TGTGCCAGCAGCTTAGATCACGGCAGGTCTGGAAACACCATATATTTT | CASSLDHGRSGNTIYF